This TCR beta chain derives from a study of naive and memory T cell subsets. The study's findings and limits: A clonotype means one alpha or beta sequence, not an alpha/beta pair. Between naive and memory subsets, TCR abundance power law exponents differed.

Notes on this clonotype: The antigen remains unidentified.

The beta constant-region primer was an equimolar mix of two oligonucleotides covering TRBC1 and TRBC2. Nested alpha and beta constant-region primers with the SP2 primer drove four PCR rounds on ligated cDNA. TCRdb reanalysed the UMI-ligation and nested PCR reads using MiXCR and keeps one entry per CDR3 protein. The data show tens of thousands of distinct CDR3 sequences, over 10% seen once. The CDR3 contains 15 residues. Between the trimmed V and J ends, which lost 7 bases and 1 base, there was a span of 16 bases. CDR1 and CDR2 from the germline V gene are MNHEY and SVGEGT. The J gene is TRBJ1-1, the V gene TRBV6-2 or TRBV6-3; D is unresolved. The TCR sequence derives from a human donor in good health. Sequenced: central memory CD4+ T cells from blood. The CDR3: CASILGMAGNTEAFF. CDR3 sequence (DNA): TGTGCCAGCATCTTAGGTATGGCGGGGAACACTGAAGCTTTCTTT.